This T cell receptor beta chain was captured by sequencing in a study of cytomegalovirus exposure and HLA in healthy donors. Findings and limits, study-wide: It was reportedly the case that the classifier diagnosed cytomegalovirus status with high specificity and sensitivity. Per a prior analysis, the majority of TCR beta V segments were productive roughly 90% or roughly 30% of the time.

To note about this clone: Its antigen is unknown.

Use of 60 Vbeta and 13 Jbeta primers characterized the PCR. Here immunoSEQ multiplex PCR was the method, and the copy in TCRdb shows in-frame clones only, minus some. The table shows about 62,000 clones, with roughly 75% occurring only once. The junction had 4 bases not matched to a gene; V was cut back by 4 bases and J by 0 bases. Germline V gene data show CDR1 as ENHRY and CDR2 as SYGVKD. This CDR3 contains 17 residues. The origin of this receptor is a man between 60 and 75 years old in good health and CMV-seropositive. V gene TRBV10-3 combines with J gene TRBJ2-3, with 13 bases lining up with TRBD2. The sample taken for sequencing was PBMCs. CDR3 in DNA: TGTGCCATCAGTGGTGGGACTAGCGGGATTAGCACAGATACGCAGTATTTT. It is translated as CAISGGTSGISTDTQYF.